This passage covers 19 T cell receptor beta chains from one sample sequenced in a study of identical twins. MiXCR, run by TCRdb on the 5' RACE reads, gives a single entry per CDR3 protein. The sample records some 500,000 distinct CDR3 sequences, less than 25% being singletons. These data were also reused for a study on T cells expressing NK-cell markers.

The sequenced material came from CD4+ T cells sorted from blood. These receptors were taken from a young woman in good health.

This clonotype showed up just a few times. The chain carries TRBV9 and TRBJ2-5, with 8 positions matching TRBD2. CDR3 size: 15 residues. V shed 1 base, J shed 4 bases, and the junction held 6 bases outside the gene matches. In germline, CDR1 is SGDLS, CDR2 YYNGEE. The chain's CDR3 is CASSVNGRAGETQYF. The CDR3 nucleotides are TGTGCCAGCAGCGTAAACGGGAGGGCCGGAGAGACCCAGTACTTC.

This clonotype has more than one count but fewer than ten. The V call is TRBV7-2, the J call TRBJ2-6; D remains ambiguous. Germline values: CDR1 SGHTA, CDR2 FQGNSA. The CDR3 covers 15 residues. The V and J ends lost 5 bases and 2 bases respectively, with 10 bases between them. The CDR3 loop reads CASSPWQAGANVLTF. The CDR3 DNA reads as TGTGCCAGCAGCCCCTGGCAAGCTGGGGCCAACGTCCTGACTTTC.

The table lists this clonotype with many counts. J is TRBJ1-1 and V is TRBV11-2; the match to TRBD1 covers 8 bases. After removal of 3 bases from V and 8 bases from J, the junction contained 2 bases not matched to a gene. CDR3 length: 12 residues. Germline V CDR1 and CDR2: SGHAT, FQNNGV. CDR3 DNA: TGTGCCAGCAGCTTGGGACAGGCAGAAGCTTTCTTT. This sequence encodes CASSLGQAEAFF.

The chain uses TRBV10-3 and TRBJ2-7; 7 bases match TRBD2. The CDR3 extends over 14 amino acids. V shed 6 bases and J 6 bases; nucleotides not matched to a gene: 11. The germline CDR1 and CDR2 sequences are ENHRY and SYGVKD. CDR3 DNA sequence: TGTGCCATCAGCCCGGGACTAAAGAGGGCCGAGCAGTACTTC. It translates to CAISPGLKRAEQYF.

This clonotype has a handful of counts. The rearrangement links TRBV7-2 to TRBJ2-3, with 8 bases fitting TRBD2. Germline V gene sequence: CDR1 SGHTA, CDR2 FQGNSA. The CDR3 has 16 amino acids. V lost 1 base and J lost 4; bases outside the gene matches: 7. CDR3 in amino acids: CASSLVAGTSSDTQYF. The CDR3, as DNA: TGTGCCAGCAGCTTAGTAGCGGGGACCTCTTCAGATACGCAGTATTTT.

This clonotype came up a few times. The chain recombines TRBV6-1 with TRBJ1-2, with TRBD1 as a possible D gene (6 bases). V lost 5 bases to trimming and J lost 0 bases, with 13 bases between them. The germline CDR1 and CDR2 sequences are MNHNS and SASEGT. CDR3 length: 15 residues. CDR3: CASSPRTVSNYGYTF. CDR3 DNA sequence: TGTGCCAGCAGTCCAAGGACAGTCTCTAACTATGGCTACACCTTC.

V usage is TRBV10-2 and J usage is TRBJ2-2; tentative D call: TRBD1 (5 bases). The CDR3 is 14 residues long. The germline V gene encodes CDR1 WSHSY and CDR2 SAAADI. The V gene lost 6 bases and the J gene lost 3 bases, with 11 bases spanning the gap. Here the CDR3 DNA reads TGCGCCAGCAGGCAGGGTATGGACACCGGGGAGCTGTTTTTT. The encoded protein is CASRQGMDTGELFF.

This clonotype showed up just a few times. The rearrangement uses TRBV5-1 and TRBJ2-7; 7 bases match TRBD1. The CDR3 has 15 amino acids. Germline-derived CDR1 and CDR2 are SGHRS and YFSETQ. Losses at the gene ends were 4 bases for V and 1 base for J; bases not matched to a gene: 8. CDR3 protein: CASSPDRAVSYEQYF. CDR3 coding DNA: TGCGCCAGCAGCCCAGACAGGGCGGTTTCCTACGAGCAGTACTTC.

The chain links TRBV10-3 to TRBJ2-5; no reliable D call. This CDR3 spans 14 amino acids. The germline V and J ends were trimmed by 3 bases and 4 bases, with 12 bases remaining between them. CDR1 is ENHRY, CDR2 SYGVKD, per germline. CDR3 in DNA: TGTGCCATCAGTGATCAGGAGATGGGAGAGACCCAGTACTTC. It encodes CAISDQEMGETQYF.

This rearrangement joins TRBV12-3 or TRBV12-4 to TRBJ2-7; possible D gene TRBD2, 6 bases. The CDR3 has 13 amino acids. The germline V and J ends were trimmed by 9 bases and 6 bases, with 18 bases remaining between them. The CDR3 DNA is TGTGCCAGTAGACGCGGACGGGAGCGCGAGCAGTACTTC. Amino acids: CASRRGREREQYF.

The sample holds a few counts of this clonotype. This chain connects TRBV27 to TRBJ1-2, with TRBD1 identical over 9 bases. CDR1 MNHEY and CDR2 SMNVEV come from the germline V gene (reference sequence). With 3 bases clipped from V and 5 bases from J, the junction kept 7 bases outside the gene matches. The CDR3 length is 15 residues. In DNA, the CDR3 is TGTGCCAGCAGTTTTTGGGACAGGGTGGGTTATGGCTACACCTTC. Its protein is CASSFWDRVGYGYTF.

V and J are TRBV20-1 and TRBJ2-1; 7 bases match TRBD1. Germline CDR1 DFQATT, CDR2 SNEGSKA (reference sequence). The CDR3 contains 13 residues. The V gene end was trimmed by 6 bases and the J gene end by 5 bases; junction bases not matched to a gene: 7. The CDR3 protein is CSARQGLNNEQFF. CDR3 nucleotide sequence: TGCAGTGCCAGACAGGGTTTAAACAATGAGCAGTTCTTC.

This clonotype was observed a handful of times. The chain employs TRBV10-3 and TRBJ2-7; 7 positions agree with TRBD1. Per the germline V gene, CDR1 is ENHRY and CDR2 is SYGVKD. Trimming took 4 bases from V and 3 from J; bases not matched to a gene: 6. This CDR3 comprises 14 residues. This chain's CDR3 is CAISGGQRSYEQYF. The CDR3 region has the DNA TGTGCCATCAGTGGGGGACAGCGTAGCTACGAGCAGTACTTC.

This clonotype appeared a few times. This sequence joins TRBV6-1 and TRBJ2-7; 8 nucleotides line up with TRBD2. The trim removed 5 bases at V and 3 bases at J, leaving 6 bases unmatched. This CDR3 is built from 14 residues. CDR1 is MNHNS, CDR2 SASEGT, per germline. The CDR3 DNA reads TGTGCCAGCAGTCTTATAGCGGGGAACTACGAGCAGTACTTC. Protein sequence: CASSLIAGNYEQYF.

The chain joins TRBV29-1 to TRBJ2-7, with a weak D call TRBD2 (7 bases). In germline, CDR1 is SQVTM, CDR2 ANQGSEA. The CDR3 runs to 13 residues. V lost 5 bases, J lost 5 bases, and 16 bases lay in between. The CDR3 sequence: CSVPAGAGDEQYF. CDR3 DNA sequence: TGCAGCGTTCCTGCGGGGGCAGGGGACGAGCAGTACTTC.

The CDR3 loop is CSAVPGQGIYEQYF. The CDR3, as DNA: TGCAGTGCTGTTCCGGGACAGGGGATCTACGAGCAGTACTTC. The chain couples TRBV20-1 to TRBJ2-7; 10 bases fit TRBD1. V lost 5 bases, J lost 3 bases, and 7 bases stayed unmatched. The CDR3 is 14 amino acids. CDR1 is DFQATT, CDR2 SNEGSKA, per germline (reference sequence).

The V call is TRBV29-1, the J call TRBJ2-5; D not certain. The CDR3 totals 13 residues. Germline CDR1 is SQVTM and CDR2 is ANQGSEA. Trimming removed 6 bases from V and 3 bases from J, with 14 bases in between. CDR3 protein: CSVGYSSEETQYF. The DNA of the CDR3 is TGCAGCGTGGGGTACAGTTCCGAAGAGACCCAGTACTTC.

The chain carries TRBV6-5 and TRBJ2-2; D may correspond to TRBD1 or TRBD2 (5 bases each). The V end lost 2 bases, the J end lost 1 base, and 11 bases lay between the germline ends. The CDR3 has 16 residues. The germline gives CDR1 MNHEY, CDR2 SVGAGI. The CDR3 nucleotides read TGTGCCAGCAGTTACCCGGGACCTGTGAACACCGGGGAGCTGTTTTTT. It encodes CASSYPGPVNTGELFF.

A single count supports this clonotype. The chain is built from TRBV29-1 and TRBJ2-7, with 9 bases matching TRBD1. The CDR3 has 15 amino acids. The germline V gene has CDR1 SQVTM and CDR2 ANQGSEA. Trimming cost V 5 bases and J 7 bases; bases outside gene matches: 15. For the CDR3, the DNA is TGCAGCGTTAGACAAACCGGGACAGGGCTTGATGAGCAGTACTTC. Its protein is CSVRQTGTGLDEQYF.